Reported below is one T cell receptor (beta chain). Its target is unknown. This entry comes from a study of shared clonotypes between healthy human individuals. About the research overall: Per donor, CD8 memory used one plate, CD8 naive used two, CD4 memory used three and CD4 naive used three.

Roughly 33,000 T cell genomes, or roughly 200 ng DNA, went into the sorted-subset replicate PCRs. Profiled with immunoSEQ multiplex PCR; TCRdb holds only in-frame clones, not every one. The data hold roughly 2.4 million clones, with approximately 96% observed a single time. The donors, all of them Caucasian adults, lived in Nashville, Tennessee. Study-level findings and limits: Rarefaction analysis demonstrated incomplete sorted-subset sequencing notwithstanding large depth.

The sample consisted of naive CD4+ T cells sorted from blood. Noted subset: CD45RA+ positively selected. This receptor was obtained from a man between 18 and 35 years old in good health.

The CDR3 DNA sequence: TGCGCCAGCAGCTTGGGCGTAGAGAAGTATCAGCCCCAGCATTTT. The encoded protein is CASSLGVEKYQPQHF. The chain carries TRBV5-1 and TRBJ1-5; no clear D. V lost 0 bases, J lost 5 bases, and 12 bases lay in between. This CDR3 contains 15 residues. CDR1 and CDR2 (germline): SGHRS, YFSETQ.